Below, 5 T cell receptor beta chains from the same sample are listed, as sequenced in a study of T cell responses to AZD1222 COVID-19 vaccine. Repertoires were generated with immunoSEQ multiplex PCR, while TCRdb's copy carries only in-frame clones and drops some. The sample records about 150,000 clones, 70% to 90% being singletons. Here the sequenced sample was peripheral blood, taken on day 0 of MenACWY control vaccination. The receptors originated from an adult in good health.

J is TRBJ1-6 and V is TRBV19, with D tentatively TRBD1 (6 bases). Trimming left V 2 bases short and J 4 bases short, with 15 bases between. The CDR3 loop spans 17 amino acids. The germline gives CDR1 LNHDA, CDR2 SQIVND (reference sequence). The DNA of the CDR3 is TGTGCCAGTAGTATAATTTCCGGGGGCGCGTATAATTCACCCCTCCACTTT. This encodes CASSIISGGAYNSPLHF. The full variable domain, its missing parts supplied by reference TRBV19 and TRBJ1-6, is DGGITQSPKYLFRKEGQNVTLSCEQNLNHDAMYWYRQDPGQGLRLIYYSQIVNDFQKGDIAEGYSVSREKKESFPLTVTSAQKNPTAFYLCASSIISGGAYNSPLHFGNGTRLTVT.

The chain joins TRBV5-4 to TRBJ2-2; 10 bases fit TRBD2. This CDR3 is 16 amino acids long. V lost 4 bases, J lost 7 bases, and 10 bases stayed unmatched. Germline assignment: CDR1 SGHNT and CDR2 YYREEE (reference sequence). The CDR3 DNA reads TGTGCCAGCAGCCCGGGTAGCGGGAGGACTATCGGGGAGCTGTTTTTT. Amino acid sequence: CASSPGSGRTIGELFF.

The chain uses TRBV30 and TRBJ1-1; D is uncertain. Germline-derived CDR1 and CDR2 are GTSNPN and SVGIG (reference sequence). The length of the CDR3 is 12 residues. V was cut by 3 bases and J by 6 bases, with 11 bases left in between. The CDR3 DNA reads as TGTGCCTGGAGCACAAGGTTATCTGAAGCTTTCTTT. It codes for CAWSTRLSEAFF. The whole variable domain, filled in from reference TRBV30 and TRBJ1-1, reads SQTIHQWPATLVQPVGSPLSLECTVEGTSNPNLYWYRQAAGRGLQLLFYSVGIGQISSEVPQNLSASRPQDRQFILSSKKLLLSDSGFYLCAWSTRLSEAFFGQGTRLTVV.

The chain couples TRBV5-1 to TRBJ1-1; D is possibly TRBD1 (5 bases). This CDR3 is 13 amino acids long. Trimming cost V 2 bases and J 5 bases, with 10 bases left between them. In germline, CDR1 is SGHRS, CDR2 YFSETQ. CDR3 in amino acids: CASSFGGETEAFF. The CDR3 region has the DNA TGCGCCAGCAGCTTTGGGGGGGAGACTGAAGCTTTCTTT.

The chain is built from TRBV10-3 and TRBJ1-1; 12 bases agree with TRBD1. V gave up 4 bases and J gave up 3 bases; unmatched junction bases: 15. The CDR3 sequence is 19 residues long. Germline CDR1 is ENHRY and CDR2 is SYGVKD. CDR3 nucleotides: TGTGCCATCAGTGCAAAAAGTGGGACAGGGGGCTCTCGGGACACTGAAGCTTTCTTT. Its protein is CAISAKSGTGGSRDTEAFF.